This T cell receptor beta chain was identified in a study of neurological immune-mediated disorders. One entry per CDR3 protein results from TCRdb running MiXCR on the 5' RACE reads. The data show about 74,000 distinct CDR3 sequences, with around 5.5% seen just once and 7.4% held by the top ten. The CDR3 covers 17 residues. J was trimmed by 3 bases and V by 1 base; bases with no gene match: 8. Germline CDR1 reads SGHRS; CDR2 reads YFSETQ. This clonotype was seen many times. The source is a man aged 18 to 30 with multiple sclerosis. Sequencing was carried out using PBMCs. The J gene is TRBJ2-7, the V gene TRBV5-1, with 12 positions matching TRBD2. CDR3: CASSLTGLAGTSYEQYF. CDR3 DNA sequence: TGCGCCAGCAGCTTGACCGGACTAGCGGGGACTAGCTACGAGCAGTACTTC.